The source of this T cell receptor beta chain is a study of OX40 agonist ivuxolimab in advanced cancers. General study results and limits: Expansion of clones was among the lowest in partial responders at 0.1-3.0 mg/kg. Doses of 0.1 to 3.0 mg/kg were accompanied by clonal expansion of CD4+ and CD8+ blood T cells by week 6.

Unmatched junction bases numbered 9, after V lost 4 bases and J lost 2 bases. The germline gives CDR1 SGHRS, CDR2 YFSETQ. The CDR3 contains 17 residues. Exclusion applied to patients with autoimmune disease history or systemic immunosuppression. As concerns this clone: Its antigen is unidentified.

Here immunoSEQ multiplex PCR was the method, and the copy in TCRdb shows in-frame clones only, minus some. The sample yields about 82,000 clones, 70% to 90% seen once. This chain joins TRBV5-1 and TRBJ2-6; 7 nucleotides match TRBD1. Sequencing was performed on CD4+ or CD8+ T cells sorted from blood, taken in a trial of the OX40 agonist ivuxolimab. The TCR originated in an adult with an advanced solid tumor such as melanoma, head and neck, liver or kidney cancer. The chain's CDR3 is CASSERTGLAGANVLTF. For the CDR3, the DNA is TGCGCCAGCAGCGAGAGGACAGGACTTGCTGGGGCCAACGTCCTGACTTTC.